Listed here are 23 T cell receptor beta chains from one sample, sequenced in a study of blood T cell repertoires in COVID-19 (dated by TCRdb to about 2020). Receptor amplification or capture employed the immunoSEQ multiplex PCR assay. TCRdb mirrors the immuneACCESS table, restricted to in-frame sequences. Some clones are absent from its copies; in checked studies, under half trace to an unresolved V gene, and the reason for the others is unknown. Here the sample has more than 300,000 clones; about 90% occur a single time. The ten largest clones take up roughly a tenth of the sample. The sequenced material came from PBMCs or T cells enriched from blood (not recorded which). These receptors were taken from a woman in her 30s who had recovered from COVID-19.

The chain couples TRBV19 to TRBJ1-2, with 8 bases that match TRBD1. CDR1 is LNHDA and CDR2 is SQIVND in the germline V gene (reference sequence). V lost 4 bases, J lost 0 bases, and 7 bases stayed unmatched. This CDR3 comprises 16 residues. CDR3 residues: CASSRTGGPSNYGYTF. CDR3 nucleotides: TGTGCCAGTAGTAGAACAGGGGGTCCTTCTAACTATGGCTACACCTTC. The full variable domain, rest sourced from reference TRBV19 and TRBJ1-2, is DGGITQSPKYLFRKEGQNVTLSCEQNLNHDAMYWYRQDPGQGLRLIYYSQIVNDFQKGDIAEGYSVSREKKESFPLTVTSAQKNPTAFYLCASSRTGGPSNYGYTFGSGTRLTVV.

CDR3 nucleotides: TGCAGTGCCGACAAGGGCTACACCTTC. Amino acids: CSADKGYTF. The rearrangement joins TRBV20-1 to TRBJ1-2; D remains ambiguous. Germline CDR1 is DFQATT and CDR2 is SNEGSKA (reference sequence). The CDR3 covers 9 residues. Trimming stripped 6 bases from V and 8 bases from J, with 7 bases between.

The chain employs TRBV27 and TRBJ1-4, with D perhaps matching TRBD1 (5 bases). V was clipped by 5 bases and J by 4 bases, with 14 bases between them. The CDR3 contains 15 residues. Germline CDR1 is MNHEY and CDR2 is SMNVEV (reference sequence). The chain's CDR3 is CASSISAGLNEKLFF. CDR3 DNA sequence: TGTGCCAGCAGTATTTCGGCAGGGCTTAATGAAAAACTGTTTTTT. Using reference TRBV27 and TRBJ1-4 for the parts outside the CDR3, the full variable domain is EAQVTQNPRYLITVTGKKLTVTCSQNMNHEYMSWYRQDPGLGLRQIYYSMNVEVTDKGDVPEGYKVSRKEKRNFPLILESPSPNQTSLYFCASSISAGLNEKLFFGSGTQLSVL.

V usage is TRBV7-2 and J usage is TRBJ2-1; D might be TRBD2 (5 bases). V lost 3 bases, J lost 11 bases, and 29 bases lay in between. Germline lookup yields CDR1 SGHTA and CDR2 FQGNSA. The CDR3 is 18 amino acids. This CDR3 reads CASSFQSPGSSIGNKQFF. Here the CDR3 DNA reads TGTGCCAGCAGCTTCCAGAGTCCGGGGTCGAGTATTGGGAATAAGCAGTTCTTC. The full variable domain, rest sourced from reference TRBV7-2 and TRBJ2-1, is GAGVSQSPSNKVTEKGKDVELRCDPISGHTALYWYRQSLGQGLEFLIYFQGNSAPDKSGLPSDRFSAERTGGSVSTLTIQRTQQEDSAVYLCASSFQSPGSSIGNKQFFGPGTRLTVL.

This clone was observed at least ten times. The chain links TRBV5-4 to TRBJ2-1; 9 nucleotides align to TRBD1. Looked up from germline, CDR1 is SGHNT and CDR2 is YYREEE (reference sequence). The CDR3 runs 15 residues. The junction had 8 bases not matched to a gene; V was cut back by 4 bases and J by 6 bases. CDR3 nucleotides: TGTGCCAGCAGCAGTAACAGGGGGCTTGGCAATGAGCAGTTCTTC. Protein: CASSSNRGLGNEQFF.

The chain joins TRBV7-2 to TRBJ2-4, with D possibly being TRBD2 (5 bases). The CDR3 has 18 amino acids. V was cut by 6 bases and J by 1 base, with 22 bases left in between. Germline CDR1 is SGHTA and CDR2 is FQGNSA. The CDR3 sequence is CASRYRASGDLAKNIQYF. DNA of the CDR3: TGTGCCAGCAGATACCGCGCGAGCGGAGATTTGGCCAAAAACATTCAGTACTTC.

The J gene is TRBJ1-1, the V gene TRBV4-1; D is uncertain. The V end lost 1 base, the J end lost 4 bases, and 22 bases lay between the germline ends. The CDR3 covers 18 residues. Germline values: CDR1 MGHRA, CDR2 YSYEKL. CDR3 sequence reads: CASSQGGWRVRAPTEAFF. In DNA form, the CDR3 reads TGCGCCAGCAGCCAAGGAGGGTGGAGGGTCCGCGCTCCCACTGAAGCTTTCTTT.

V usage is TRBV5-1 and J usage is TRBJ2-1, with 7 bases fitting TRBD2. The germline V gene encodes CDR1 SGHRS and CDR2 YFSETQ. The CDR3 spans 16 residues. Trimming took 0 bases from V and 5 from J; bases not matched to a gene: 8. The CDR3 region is CASSLVTSPNHNEQFF. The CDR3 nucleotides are TGCGCCAGCAGCTTGGTGACTAGCCCGAACCACAATGAGCAGTTCTTC. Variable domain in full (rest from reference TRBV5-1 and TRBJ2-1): KAGVTQTPRYLIKTRGQQVTLSCSPISGHRSVSWYQQTPGQGLQFLFEYFSETQRNKGNFPGRFSGRQFSNSRSEMNVSTLELGDSALYLCASSLVTSPNHNEQFFGPGTRLTVL.

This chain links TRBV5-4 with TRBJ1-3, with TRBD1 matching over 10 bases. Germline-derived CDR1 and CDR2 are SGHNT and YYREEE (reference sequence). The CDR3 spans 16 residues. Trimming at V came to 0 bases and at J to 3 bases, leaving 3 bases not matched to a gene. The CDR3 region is CASSLERTGGGNTIYF. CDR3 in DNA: TGTGCCAGCAGCTTGGAAAGGACAGGGGGTGGAAACACCATATATTTT.

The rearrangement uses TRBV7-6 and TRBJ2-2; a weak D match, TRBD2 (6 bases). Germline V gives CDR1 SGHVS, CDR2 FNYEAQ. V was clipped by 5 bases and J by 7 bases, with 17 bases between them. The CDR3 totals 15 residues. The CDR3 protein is CASSAGTGRDGELFF. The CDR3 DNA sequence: TGTGCCAGCAGCGCAGGGACTGGAAGAGACGGGGAGCTGTTTTTT. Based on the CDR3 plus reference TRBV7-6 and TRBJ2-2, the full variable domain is GAGVSQSPRYKVTKRGQDVALRCDPISGHVSLYWYRQALGQGPEFLTYFNYEAQQDKSGLPNDRFSAERPEGSISTLTIQRTEQRDSAMYRCASSAGTGRDGELFFGEGSRLTVL.

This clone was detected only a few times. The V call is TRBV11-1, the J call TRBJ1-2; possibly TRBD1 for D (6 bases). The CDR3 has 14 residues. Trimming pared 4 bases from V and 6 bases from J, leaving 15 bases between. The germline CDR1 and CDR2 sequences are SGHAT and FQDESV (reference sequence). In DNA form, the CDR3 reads TGTGCCAGCAGCTCTCAGACAGAGGGGGATGGCTACACCTTC. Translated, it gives CASSSQTEGDGYTF.

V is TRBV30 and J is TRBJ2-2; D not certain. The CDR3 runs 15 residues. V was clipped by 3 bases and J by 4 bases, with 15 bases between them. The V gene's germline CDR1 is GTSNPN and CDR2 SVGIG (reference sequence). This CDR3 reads CAWSLMGRVTGELFF. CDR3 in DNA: TGTGCCTGGAGCCTTATGGGCCGTGTCACCGGGGAGCTGTTTTTT.

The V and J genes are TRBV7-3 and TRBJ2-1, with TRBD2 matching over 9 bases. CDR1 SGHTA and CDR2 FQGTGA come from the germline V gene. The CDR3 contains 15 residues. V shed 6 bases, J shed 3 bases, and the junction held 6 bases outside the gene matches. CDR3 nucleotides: TGTGCCAGCAGTAAGACTAGCGGAGACTACAATGAGCAGTTCTTC. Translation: CASSKTSGDYNEQFF.

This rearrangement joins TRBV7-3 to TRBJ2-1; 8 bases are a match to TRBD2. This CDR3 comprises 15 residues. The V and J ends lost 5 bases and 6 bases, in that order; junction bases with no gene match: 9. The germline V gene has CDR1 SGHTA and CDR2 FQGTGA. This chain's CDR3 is CASSPGTSSSNEQFF. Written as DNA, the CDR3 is TGTGCCAGCAGCCCGGGGACTAGTTCGTCCAATGAGCAGTTCTTC.

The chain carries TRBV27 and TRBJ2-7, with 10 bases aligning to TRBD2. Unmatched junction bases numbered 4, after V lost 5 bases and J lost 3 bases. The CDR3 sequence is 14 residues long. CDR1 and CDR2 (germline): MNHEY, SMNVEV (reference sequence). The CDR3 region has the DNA TGTGCCAGCAGTCCGGGGACTAGCGTCTACGAGCAGTACTTC. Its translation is CASSPGTSVYEQYF.

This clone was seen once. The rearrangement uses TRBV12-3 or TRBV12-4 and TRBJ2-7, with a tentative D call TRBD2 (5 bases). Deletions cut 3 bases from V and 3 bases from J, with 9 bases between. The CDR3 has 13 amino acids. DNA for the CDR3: TGTGCCAGCAGTTTCGAGGGCCACTACGAGCAGTACTTC. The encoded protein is CASSFEGHYEQYF.

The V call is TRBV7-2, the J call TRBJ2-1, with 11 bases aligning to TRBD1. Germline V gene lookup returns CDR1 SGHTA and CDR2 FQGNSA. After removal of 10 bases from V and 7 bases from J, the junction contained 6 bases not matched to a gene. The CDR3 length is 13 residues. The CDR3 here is CATWTGGRNEQFF. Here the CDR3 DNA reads TGTGCCACCTGGACAGGGGGCAGAAATGAGCAGTTCTTC.

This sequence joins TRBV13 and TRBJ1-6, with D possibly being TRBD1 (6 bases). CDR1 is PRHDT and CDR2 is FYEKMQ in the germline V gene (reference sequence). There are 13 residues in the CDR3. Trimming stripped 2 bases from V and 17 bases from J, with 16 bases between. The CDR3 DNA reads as TGTGCCAGCAGCTTACGGGACACGAGGAAAATCCACTTT. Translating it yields CASSLRDTRKIHF. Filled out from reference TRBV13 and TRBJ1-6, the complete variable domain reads AAGVIQSPRHLIKEKRETATLKCYPIPRHDTVYWYQQGPGQDPQFLISFYEKMQSDKGSIPDRFSAQQFSDYHSELNMSSLELGDSALYFCASSLRDTRKIHFGNGTRLTVT.

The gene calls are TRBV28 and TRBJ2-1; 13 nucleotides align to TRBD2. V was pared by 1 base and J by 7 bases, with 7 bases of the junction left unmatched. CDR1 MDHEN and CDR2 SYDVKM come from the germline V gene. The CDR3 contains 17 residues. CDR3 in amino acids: CASSLFRTSGSGNEQFF. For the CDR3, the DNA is TGTGCCAGCAGTTTATTTCGGACTAGCGGGAGTGGGAATGAGCAGTTCTTC.

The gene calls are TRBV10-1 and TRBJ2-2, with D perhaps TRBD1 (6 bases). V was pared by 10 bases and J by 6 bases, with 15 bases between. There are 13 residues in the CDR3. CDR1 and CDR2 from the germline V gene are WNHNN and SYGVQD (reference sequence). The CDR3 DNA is TGCGCCATCCGTTACAGGGATCCCGGGGAGCTGTTTTTT. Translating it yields CAIRYRDPGELFF.

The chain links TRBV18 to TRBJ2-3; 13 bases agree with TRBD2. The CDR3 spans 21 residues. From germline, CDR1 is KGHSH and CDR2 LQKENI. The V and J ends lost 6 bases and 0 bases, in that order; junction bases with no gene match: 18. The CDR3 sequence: CASSPKVPGLAGYLSTDTQYF. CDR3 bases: TGTGCCAGCTCCCCTAAAGTACCGGGACTAGCGGGATATCTTAGCACAGATACGCAGTATTTT.

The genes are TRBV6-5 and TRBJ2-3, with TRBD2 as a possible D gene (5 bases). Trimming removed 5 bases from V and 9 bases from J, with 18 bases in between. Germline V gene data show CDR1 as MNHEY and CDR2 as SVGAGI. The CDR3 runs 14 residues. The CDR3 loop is CASSTSAAGRTQYF. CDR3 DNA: TGTGCCAGCAGTACCTCAGCGGCAGGACGGACGCAGTATTTT.

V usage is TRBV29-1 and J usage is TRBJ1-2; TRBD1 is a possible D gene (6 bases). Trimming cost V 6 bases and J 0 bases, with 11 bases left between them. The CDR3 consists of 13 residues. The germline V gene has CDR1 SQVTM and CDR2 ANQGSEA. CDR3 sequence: CSVMAGANYGYTF. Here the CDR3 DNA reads TGCAGCGTGATGGCAGGGGCTAACTATGGCTACACCTTC.